The next 18 T cell receptor beta chains were all read from a single sample in a study of T cell responses to AZD1222 COVID-19 vaccine. The data were produced by immunoSEQ multiplex PCR, yet TCRdb's version contains in-frame clones alone and is incomplete. The table records about 140,000 clones, more than 80% of them present only once. The sequenced sample was peripheral blood, obtained on day 0 of MenACWY control vaccination. The receptors were gathered from an adult in good health.

V and J are TRBV7-9 and TRBJ1-1; possible D gene TRBD1, 6 bases. CDR3 length: 12 residues. Trimming left V 10 bases short and J 2 bases short, with 11 bases between. Germline V gives CDR1 SEHNR, CDR2 FQNEAQ (reference sequence). CDR3 coding DNA: TGTGCCACCCTGACAGGAAACACTGAAGCTTTCTTT. This sequence encodes CATLTGNTEAFF.

This chain links TRBV18 with TRBJ2-2; 10 bases map to TRBD2. This CDR3 has 18 amino acids. Losses at the gene ends were 2 bases for V and 4 bases for J; bases not matched to a gene: 10. CDR1 is KGHSH and CDR2 is LQKENI in the germline V gene. The CDR3 DNA follows: TGTGCCAGCTCACCAAAATCTAGCGGGAGACGGGGCACCGGGGAGCTGTTTTTT. This translates into CASSPKSSGRRGTGELFF.

The chain has TRBV7-8 and TRBJ2-5; 11 positions agree with TRBD2. Looked up from germline, CDR1 is SGHVS and CDR2 is FQNEAQ. The V gene end was trimmed by 1 base and the J gene end by 5 bases; junction bases not matched to a gene: 9. The CDR3 runs to 17 residues. The CDR3 nucleotides are TGTGCCAGCAGCTTAGATCCCACTAGCGGGAGTAGTGAGACCCAGTACTTC. It is translated as CASSLDPTSGSSETQYF.

The chain uses TRBV3-1 (or the pseudogene TRBV3-2) and TRBJ1-4; D remains ambiguous. This CDR3 region has 14 residues. V lost 4 bases to trimming and J lost 8 bases, with 14 bases between them. In germline, CDR1 is LGHDT, CDR2 YNNKEL (reference sequence). The CDR3 DNA reads as TGTGCCAGCAGCCTAACAGTGACGGACGAAAAACTGTTTTTT. Protein: CASSLTVTDEKLFF.

The V and J genes are TRBV14 and TRBJ1-3, with 9 bases that match TRBD1. Germline values: CDR1 SGHDN, CDR2 FVKESK. Germline trimming cut 5 bases from V and 3 bases from J; bases unmatched to any gene: 8. There are 16 residues in the CDR3. Here the CDR3 DNA reads TGTGCCAGCAGCTCCCGACAGGGGGAACGTGGAAACACCATATATTTT. This codes for CASSSRQGERGNTIYF.

In this sample, this clone turned up once. The chain uses TRBV6-5 and TRBJ2-7, with D perhaps assigned TRBD1 or TRBD2 (5 bases each). The germline gives CDR1 MNHEY, CDR2 SVGAGI. The CDR3 is 14 amino acids. Trimming removed 6 bases at V and 5 bases at J, with 17 bases between. Written as DNA, the CDR3 is TGTGCCAGCAGGGCGTCCGGGGCGAGAAACGAGCAGTACTTC. Translating gives CASRASGARNEQYF.

The chain links TRBV25-1 to TRBJ1-4; 8 nucleotides agree with TRBD1. Germline CDR1 and CDR2: MGHDK and SYGVNS. V lost 2 bases and J lost 6; bases outside the gene matches: 8. The CDR3 contains 16 residues. CDR3 nucleotide sequence: TGTGCCAGCAGTGAAGGCTACAGGGGGAGGGATGAAAAACTGTTTTTT. As protein: CASSEGYRGRDEKLFF.

The rearrangement links TRBV5-1 to TRBJ2-1, with 7 positions matching TRBD2. Germline V gene data show CDR1 as SGHRS and CDR2 as YFSETQ. This CDR3 region has 17 residues. The J segment lost 0 bases and the V segment lost 3 bases, leaving 9 bases of the junction unmatched. The CDR3 sequence: CASSSTAGASSYNEQFF. The DNA of the CDR3 is TGCGCCAGCAGCTCAACCGCGGGAGCGAGCTCCTACAATGAGCAGTTCTTC. The full variable domain, its missing parts supplied by reference TRBV5-1 and TRBJ2-1, is KAGVTQTPRYLIKTRGQQVTLSCSPISGHRSVSWYQQTPGQGLQFLFEYFSETQRNKGNFPGRFSGRQFSNSRSEMNVSTLELGDSALYLCASSSTAGASSYNEQFFGPGTRLTVL.

The rearrangement joins TRBV28 to TRBJ2-1, with D maybe TRBD2 (5 bases). There are 13 residues in the CDR3. V lost 4 bases, J lost 14 bases, and 18 bases lay in between. Germline V gene lookup returns CDR1 MDHEN and CDR2 SYDVKM. The CDR3 sequence is CASSSHRGQLKFF. In DNA, the CDR3 is TGTGCCAGCAGTTCCCACCGCGGGCAGTTGAAGTTCTTC. The whole variable domain, filled in from reference TRBV28 and TRBJ2-1, reads DVKVTQSSRYLVKRTGEKVFLECVQDMDHENMFWYRQDPGLGLRLIYFSYDVKMKEKGDIPEGYSVSREKKERFSLILESASTNQTSMYLCASSSHRGQLKFFGPGTRLTVL.

V is TRBV5-8 and J is TRBJ2-3; 7 bases map to TRBD1. With V trimmed by 4 bases and J by 8 bases, 7 bases remained unmatched. CDR1 SGHTS and CDR2 YDEGEE come from the germline V gene. This CDR3 contains 13 residues. The CDR3 sequence is CASSTNRGSTQYF. For the CDR3, the DNA is TGTGCCAGCAGCACCAACAGGGGTTCTACGCAGTATTTT.

The sample holds one count of this clone. This rearrangement joins TRBV3-1 (or the pseudogene TRBV3-2) to TRBJ2-2, with TRBD2 as a possible D gene (6 bases). The V end lost 3 bases, the J end lost 3 bases, and 8 bases lay between the germline ends. The CDR3 has 14 amino acids. Germline lookup yields CDR1 LGHDT and CDR2 YNNKEL (reference sequence). CDR3 amino acids: CASSQWRDTGELFF. CDR3 sequence (DNA): TGTGCCAGCAGCCAGTGGAGGGACACCGGGGAGCTGTTTTTT.

This clone was detected only once. The gene calls are TRBV5-4 and TRBJ1-2, with TRBD1 matching over 12 bases. Germline CDR1 is SGHNT and CDR2 is YYREEE (reference sequence). The CDR3 has 15 amino acids. Trimming took 3 bases from V and 8 from J; bases not matched to a gene: 8. CDR3 coding DNA: TGTGCCAGCAGCTCGGGACAGGGGGCTCCGGTCGGCTACACCTTC. Translated: CASSSGQGAPVGYTF.

The sample holds one count of this clone. V and J are TRBV6-5 and TRBJ2-7; TRBD2 aligns across 11 bases. CDR3 length: 14 residues. The trim removed 7 bases at V and 3 bases at J, leaving 5 bases unmatched. Germline CDR1 and CDR2: MNHEY and SVGAGI. The CDR3 here is CASTISGRDYEQYF. DNA of the CDR3: TGTGCCAGCACTATTAGCGGGAGGGACTACGAGCAGTACTTC.

The chain couples TRBV10-3 to TRBJ2-5; 8 bases are shared with TRBD2. The CDR3 length is 18 residues. V trimming: 0 bases; J trimming: 5 bases; junction bases outside the gene matches: 14. In germline, CDR1 is ENHRY, CDR2 SYGVKD. In DNA, the CDR3 is TGTGCCATCAGTGAGTCTCGAAGCGGGGGCCCCGGGGAGGAGACCCAGTACTTC. It codes for CAISESRSGGPGEETQYF.

This sequence joins TRBV19 and TRBJ1-5; unclear D gene. The V gene lost 7 bases and the J gene lost 5 bases, with 12 bases spanning the gap. This CDR3 is built from 13 residues. Germline lookup yields CDR1 LNHDA and CDR2 SQIVND (reference sequence). The CDR3 protein is CASKGLGYQPQHF. In DNA, the CDR3 is TGTGCCAGTAAAGGCTTAGGTTATCAGCCCCAGCATTTT.

In this sample, this clone turned up once. This chain joins TRBV7-3 and TRBJ1-1; D call uncertain. The CDR3 is made up of 14 amino acids. Germline loops: CDR1 SGHTA, CDR2 FQGTGA. V lost 2 bases and J 4 bases, leaving 11 bases between the germline ends. CDR3 coding DNA: TGTGCCAGCAGCTTAGGGGTATGGGGCACTGAAGCTTTCTTT. The encoded protein is CASSLGVWGTEAFF. Full variable domain (outside the CDR3, taken from reference TRBV7-3 and TRBJ1-1): GAGVSQTPSNKVTEKGKYVELRCDPISGHTALYWYRQSLGQGPEFLIYFQGTGAADDSGLPNDRFFAVRPEGSVSTLKIQRTERGDSAVYLCASSLGVWGTEAFFGQGTRLTVV.

The V and J genes are TRBV5-5 and TRBJ2-3, with 10 positions matching TRBD2. The CDR3 runs to 18 residues. Germline CDR1 is SGHKS and CDR2 is YYEKEE (reference sequence). After removal of 4 bases from V and 1 base from J, the junction contained 12 bases not matched to a gene. For the CDR3, the DNA is TGTGCCAGCAGCATGTTTCCCGGGACTAGCGCCGGCACAGATACGCAGTATTTT. Translation: CASSMFPGTSAGTDTQYF.

The chain has TRBV5-1 and TRBJ1-5, with 9 bases aligning to TRBD1. The CDR3 totals 13 residues. The V gene's germline CDR1 is SGHRS and CDR2 YFSETQ. Germline trimming cut 4 bases from V and 8 bases from J; bases unmatched to any gene: 4. For the CDR3, the DNA is TGCGCCAGCAGCAGCCGGACAGGGGAGCCCCAGCATTTT. Amino acids: CASSSRTGEPQHF.